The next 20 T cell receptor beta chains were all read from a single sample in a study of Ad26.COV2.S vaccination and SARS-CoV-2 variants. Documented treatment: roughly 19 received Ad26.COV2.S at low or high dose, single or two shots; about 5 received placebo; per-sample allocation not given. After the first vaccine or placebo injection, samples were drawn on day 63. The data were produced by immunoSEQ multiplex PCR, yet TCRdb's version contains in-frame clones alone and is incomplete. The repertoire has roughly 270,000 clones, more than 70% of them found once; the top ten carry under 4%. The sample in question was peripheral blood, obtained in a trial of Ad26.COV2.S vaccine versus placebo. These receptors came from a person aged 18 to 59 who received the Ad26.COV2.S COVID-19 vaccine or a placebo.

The CDR3 nucleotides read TGTGCCAGCAGCTTTTGGGGAGCTAACTATGGCTACACCTTC. As protein: CASSFWGANYGYTF. The chain uses TRBV5-6 and TRBJ1-2; the D is unclear. The CDR3 runs 14 residues. Germline CDR1 and CDR2: SGHDT and YYEEEE. V was shortened by 2 bases and J by 0 bases, with 8 bases between the two germline ends.

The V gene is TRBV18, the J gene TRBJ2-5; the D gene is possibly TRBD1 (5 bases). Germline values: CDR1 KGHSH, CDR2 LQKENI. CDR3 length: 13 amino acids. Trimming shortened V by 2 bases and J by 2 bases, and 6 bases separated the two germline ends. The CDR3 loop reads CASSPRQQETQYF. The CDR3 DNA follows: TGTGCCAGCTCACCAAGACAGCAAGAGACCCAGTACTTC.

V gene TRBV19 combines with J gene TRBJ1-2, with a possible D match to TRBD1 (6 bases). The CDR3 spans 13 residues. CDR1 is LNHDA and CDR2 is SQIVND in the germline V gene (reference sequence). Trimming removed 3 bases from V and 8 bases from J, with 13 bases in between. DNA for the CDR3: TGTGCCAGTAGTATTAACAGGGCAGGAGGCTACACCTTC. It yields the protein CASSINRAGGYTF.

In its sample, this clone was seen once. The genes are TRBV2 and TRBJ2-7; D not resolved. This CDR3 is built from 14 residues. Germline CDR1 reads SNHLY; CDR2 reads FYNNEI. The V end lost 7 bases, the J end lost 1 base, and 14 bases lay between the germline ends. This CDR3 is CASTITAPSYEQYF. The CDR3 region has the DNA TGTGCCAGCACAATAACAGCCCCATCCTACGAGCAGTACTTC.

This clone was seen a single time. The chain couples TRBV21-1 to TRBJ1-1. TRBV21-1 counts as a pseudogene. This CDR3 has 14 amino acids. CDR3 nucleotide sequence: TGTGCCAGCAGCGCTGAGTGGTGGGACACTGAAGCTTTCTTT. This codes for CASSAEWWDTEAFF.

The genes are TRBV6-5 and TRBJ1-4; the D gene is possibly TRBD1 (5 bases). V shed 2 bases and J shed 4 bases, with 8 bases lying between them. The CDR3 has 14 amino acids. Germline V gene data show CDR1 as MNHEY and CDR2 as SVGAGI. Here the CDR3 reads CASSYGQGNEKLFF. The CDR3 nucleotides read TGTGCCAGCAGTTACGGGCAGGGTAATGAAAAACTGTTTTTT.

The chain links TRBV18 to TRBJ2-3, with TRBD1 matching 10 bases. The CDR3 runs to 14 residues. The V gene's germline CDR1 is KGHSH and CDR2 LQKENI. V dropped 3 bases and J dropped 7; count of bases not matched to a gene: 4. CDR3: CASSPGTGENTQYF. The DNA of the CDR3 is TGTGCCAGCTCACCGGGGACAGGGGAAAATACGCAGTATTTT.

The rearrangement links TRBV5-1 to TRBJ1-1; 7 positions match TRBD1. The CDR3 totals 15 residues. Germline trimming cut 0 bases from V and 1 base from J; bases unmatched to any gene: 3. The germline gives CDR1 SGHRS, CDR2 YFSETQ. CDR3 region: CASSLDGTANTEAFF. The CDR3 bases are TGCGCCAGCAGCTTGGACGGGACAGCGAACACTGAAGCTTTCTTT.

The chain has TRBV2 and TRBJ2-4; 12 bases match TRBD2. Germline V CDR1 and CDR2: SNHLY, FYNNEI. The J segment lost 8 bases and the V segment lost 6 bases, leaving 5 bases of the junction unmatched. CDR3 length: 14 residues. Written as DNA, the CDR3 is TGTGCCAGCAGCCGGACTAGCGGGATAGACATTCAGTACTTC. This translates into CASSRTSGIDIQYF.

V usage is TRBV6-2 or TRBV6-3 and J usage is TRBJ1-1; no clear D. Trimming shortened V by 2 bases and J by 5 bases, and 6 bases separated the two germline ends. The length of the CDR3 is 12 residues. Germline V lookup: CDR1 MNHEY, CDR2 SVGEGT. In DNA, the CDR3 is TGTGCCAGCAGTTACGCCTGGACTGAAGCTTTCTTT. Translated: CASSYAWTEAFF.

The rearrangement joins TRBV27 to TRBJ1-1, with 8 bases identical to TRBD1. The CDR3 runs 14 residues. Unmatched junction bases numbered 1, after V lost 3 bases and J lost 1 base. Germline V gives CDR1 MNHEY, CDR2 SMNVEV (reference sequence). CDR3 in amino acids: CASSLGQANTEAFF. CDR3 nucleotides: TGTGCCAGCAGTTTGGGACAGGCGAACACTGAAGCTTTCTTT.

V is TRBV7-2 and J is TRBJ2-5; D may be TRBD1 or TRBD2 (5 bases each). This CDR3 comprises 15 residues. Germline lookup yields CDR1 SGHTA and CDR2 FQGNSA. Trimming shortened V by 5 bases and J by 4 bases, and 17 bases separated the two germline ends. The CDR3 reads CASSGGIWARETQYF. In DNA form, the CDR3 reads TGTGCCAGCAGCGGGGGAATTTGGGCCCGAGAGACCCAGTACTTC. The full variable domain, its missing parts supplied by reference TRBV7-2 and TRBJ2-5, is GAGVSQSPSNKVTEKGKDVELRCDPISGHTALYWYRQSLGQGLEFLIYFQGNSAPDKSGLPSDRFSAERTGGSVSTLTIQRTQQEDSAVYLCASSGGIWARETQYFGPGTRLLVL.

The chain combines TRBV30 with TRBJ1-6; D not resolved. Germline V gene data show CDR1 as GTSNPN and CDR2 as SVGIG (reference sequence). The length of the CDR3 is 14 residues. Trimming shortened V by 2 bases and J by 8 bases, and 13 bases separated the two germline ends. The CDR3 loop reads CAWSLDGSYSPLHF. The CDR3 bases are TGTGCCTGGAGTCTGGACGGGAGCTATTCACCCCTCCACTTT.

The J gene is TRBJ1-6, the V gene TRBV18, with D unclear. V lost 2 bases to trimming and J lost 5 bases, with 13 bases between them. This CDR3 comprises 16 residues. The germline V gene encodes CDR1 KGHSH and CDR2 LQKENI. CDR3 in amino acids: CASSPSSPLDNSPLHF. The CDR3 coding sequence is TGTGCCAGCTCACCATCTTCTCCACTGGATAATTCACCCCTCCACTTT. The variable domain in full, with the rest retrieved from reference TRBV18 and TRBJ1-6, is NAGVMQNPRHLVRRRGQEARLRCSPMKGHSHVYWYRQLPEEGLKFMVYLQKENIIDESGMPKERFSAEFPKEGPSILRIQQVVRGDSAAYFCASSPSSPLDNSPLHFGNGTRLTVT.

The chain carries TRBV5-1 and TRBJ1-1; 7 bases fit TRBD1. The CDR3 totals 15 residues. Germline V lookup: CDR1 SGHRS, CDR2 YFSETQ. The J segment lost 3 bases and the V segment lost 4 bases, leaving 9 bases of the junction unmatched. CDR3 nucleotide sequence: TGCGCCAGCAGCGGAGATACAGGGGTCTACACTGAAGCTTTCTTT. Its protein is CASSGDTGVYTEAFF.

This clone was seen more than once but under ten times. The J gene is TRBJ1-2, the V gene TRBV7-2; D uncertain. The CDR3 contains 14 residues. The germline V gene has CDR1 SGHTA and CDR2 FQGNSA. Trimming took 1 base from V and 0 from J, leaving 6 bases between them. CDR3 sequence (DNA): TGTGCCAGCAGCTTAGAAGCAGCTAACTATGGCTACACCTTC. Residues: CASSLEAANYGYTF.

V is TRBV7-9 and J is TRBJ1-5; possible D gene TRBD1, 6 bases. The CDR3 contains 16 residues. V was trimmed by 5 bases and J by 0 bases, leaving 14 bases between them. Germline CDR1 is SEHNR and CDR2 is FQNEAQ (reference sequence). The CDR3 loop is CASSPIVGGSNQPQHF. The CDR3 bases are TGTGCCAGCAGCCCCATTGTAGGGGGTAGCAATCAGCCCCAGCATTTT.

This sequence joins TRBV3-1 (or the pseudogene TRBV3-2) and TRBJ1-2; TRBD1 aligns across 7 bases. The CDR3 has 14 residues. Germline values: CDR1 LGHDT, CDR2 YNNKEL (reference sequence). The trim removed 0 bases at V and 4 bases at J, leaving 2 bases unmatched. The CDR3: CASSQEGQVYGYTF. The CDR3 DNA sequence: TGTGCCAGCAGCCAAGAAGGACAGGTCTATGGCTACACCTTC.

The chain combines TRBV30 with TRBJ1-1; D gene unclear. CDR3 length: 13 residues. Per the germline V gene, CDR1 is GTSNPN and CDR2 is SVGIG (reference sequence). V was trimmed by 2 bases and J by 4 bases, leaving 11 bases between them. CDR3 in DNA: TGTGCCTGGAGTCCAACGGCCGCCACTGAAGCTTTCTTT. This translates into CAWSPTAATEAFF.

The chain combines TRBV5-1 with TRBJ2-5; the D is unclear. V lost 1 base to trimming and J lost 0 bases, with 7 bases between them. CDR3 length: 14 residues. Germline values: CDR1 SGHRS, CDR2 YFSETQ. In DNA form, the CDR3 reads TGCGCCAGCAGCTTGCCAGCAGACCAAGAGACCCAGTACTTC. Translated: CASSLPADQETQYF.